The clone carrying this T cell receptor (beta chain) is medium-sized (0.01 to 0.1%) in the sample. Measured with immunoSEQ multiplex PCR; TCRdb has only the in-frame clones, and not every one. The data contain around 11,000 clones, about two thirds of them singletons. These data originate in a study of OX40 agonist ivuxolimab in advanced cancers. Germline V lookup: CDR1 SEHNR, CDR2 FQNEAQ (reference sequence). V gave up 3 bases and J gave up 5 bases, with 14 bases separating them. The CDR3 contains 15 residues. The material was CD4+ or CD8+ T cells sorted from blood, obtained in a trial of the OX40 agonist ivuxolimab. This TCR came from an adult with an advanced solid tumor such as melanoma, head and neck, liver or kidney cancer. The chain combines TRBV7-9 with TRBJ2-1, with D perhaps matching TRBD2 (6 bases). This CDR3 is CASSLTTPGDNEQFF. Written as DNA, the CDR3 is TGTGCCAGCAGCTTGACAACCCCGGGGGACAATGAGCAGTTCTTC.